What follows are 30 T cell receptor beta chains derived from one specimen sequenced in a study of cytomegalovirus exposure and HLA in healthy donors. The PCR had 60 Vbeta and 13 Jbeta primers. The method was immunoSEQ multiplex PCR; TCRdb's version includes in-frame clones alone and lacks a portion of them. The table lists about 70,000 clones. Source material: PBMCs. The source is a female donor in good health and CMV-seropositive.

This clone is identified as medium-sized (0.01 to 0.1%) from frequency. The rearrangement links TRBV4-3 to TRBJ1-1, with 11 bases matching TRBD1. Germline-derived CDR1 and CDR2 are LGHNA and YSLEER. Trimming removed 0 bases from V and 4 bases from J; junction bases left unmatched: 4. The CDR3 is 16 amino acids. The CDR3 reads CASSQDQGTGGTEAFF. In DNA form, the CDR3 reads TGCGCCAGCAGCCAAGATCAGGGGACAGGGGGCACTGAAGCTTTCTTT.

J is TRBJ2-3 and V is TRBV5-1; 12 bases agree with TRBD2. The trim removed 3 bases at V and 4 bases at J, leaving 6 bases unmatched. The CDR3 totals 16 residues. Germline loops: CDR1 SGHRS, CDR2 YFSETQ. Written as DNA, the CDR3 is TGCGCCAGCAGCTCCCTAGCGGGAGGGTTGGCAGATACGCAGTATTTT. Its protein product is CASSSLAGGLADTQYF. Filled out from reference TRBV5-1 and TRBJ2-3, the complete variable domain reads KAGVTQTPRYLIKTRGQQVTLSCSPISGHRSVSWYQQTPGQGLQFLFEYFSETQRNKGNFPGRFSGRQFSNSRSEMNVSTLELGDSALYLCASSSLAGGLADTQYFGPGTRLTVL.

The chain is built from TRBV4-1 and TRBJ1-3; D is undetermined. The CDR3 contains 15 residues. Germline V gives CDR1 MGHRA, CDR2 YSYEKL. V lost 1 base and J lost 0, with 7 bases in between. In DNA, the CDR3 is TGCGCCAGCAGCCAAGGAGGGTTCTCTGGAAACACCATATATTTT. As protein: CASSQGGFSGNTIYF.

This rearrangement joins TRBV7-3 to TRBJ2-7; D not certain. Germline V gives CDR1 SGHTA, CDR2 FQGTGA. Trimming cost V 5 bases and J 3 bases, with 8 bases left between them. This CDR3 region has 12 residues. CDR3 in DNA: TGTGCCAGCAGCCCGTACTACTACGAGCAGTACTTC. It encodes CASSPYYYEQYF.

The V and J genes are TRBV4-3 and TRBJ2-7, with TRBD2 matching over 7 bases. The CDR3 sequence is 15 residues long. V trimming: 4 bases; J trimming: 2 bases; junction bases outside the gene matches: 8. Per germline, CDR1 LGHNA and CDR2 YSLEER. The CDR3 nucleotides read TGCGCCAGCAGCCCGGGGGGTGCGGGGGCCTACGAGCAGTACTTC. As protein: CASSPGGAGAYEQYF.

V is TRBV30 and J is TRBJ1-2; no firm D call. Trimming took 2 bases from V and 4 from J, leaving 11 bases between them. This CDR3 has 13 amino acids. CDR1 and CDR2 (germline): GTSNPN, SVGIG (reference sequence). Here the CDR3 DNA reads TGTGCCTGGAGTCCGAGAAGCCTCTATGGCTACACCTTC. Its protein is CAWSPRSLYGYTF.

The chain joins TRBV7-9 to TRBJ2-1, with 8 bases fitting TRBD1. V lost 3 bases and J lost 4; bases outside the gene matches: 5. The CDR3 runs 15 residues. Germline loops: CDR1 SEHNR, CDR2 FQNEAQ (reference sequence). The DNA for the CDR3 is TGTGCCAGCAGCTTCCGGGACAGGTCTTACAATGAGCAGTTCTTC. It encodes CASSFRDRSYNEQFF.

As DNA, the CDR3 is TGTGGGGAGGCTAGCGGGAGGAACTACGAGCAGTACTTC. Translated: CGEASGRNYEQYF. The genes are TRBV30 and TRBJ2-7; 11 bases are a match to TRBD2. The CDR3 loop spans 13 amino acids. From germline, CDR1 is GTSNPN and CDR2 SVGIG (reference sequence).

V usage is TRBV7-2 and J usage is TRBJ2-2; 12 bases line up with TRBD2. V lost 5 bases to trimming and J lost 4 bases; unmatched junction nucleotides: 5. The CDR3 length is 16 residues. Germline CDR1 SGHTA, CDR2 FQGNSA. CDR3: CASSLGLAGITGELFF. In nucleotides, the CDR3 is TGTGCCAGCAGCCTCGGACTAGCGGGAATCACCGGGGAGCTGTTTTTT.

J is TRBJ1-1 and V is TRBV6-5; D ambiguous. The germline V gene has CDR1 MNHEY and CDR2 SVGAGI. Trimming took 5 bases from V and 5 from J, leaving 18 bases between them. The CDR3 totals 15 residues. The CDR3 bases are TGTGCCAGCAGTCCTGACGGGTTCACGGGAACTGAAGCTTTCTTT. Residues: CASSPDGFTGTEAFF.

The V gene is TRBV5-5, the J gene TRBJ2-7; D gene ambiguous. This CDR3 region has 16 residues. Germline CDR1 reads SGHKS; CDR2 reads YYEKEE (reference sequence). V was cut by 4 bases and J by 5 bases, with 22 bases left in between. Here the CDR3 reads CASSPTPAASRDEQYF. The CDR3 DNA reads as TGTGCCAGCAGCCCGACCCCGGCGGCGAGTCGGGACGAGCAGTACTTC.

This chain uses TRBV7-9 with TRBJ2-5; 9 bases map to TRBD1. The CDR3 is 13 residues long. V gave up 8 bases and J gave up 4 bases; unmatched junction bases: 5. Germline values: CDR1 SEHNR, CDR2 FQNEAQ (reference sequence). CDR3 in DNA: TGTGCCAGCCGACAGGGGGAGGGAGAGACCCAGTACTTC. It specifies CASRQGEGETQYF.

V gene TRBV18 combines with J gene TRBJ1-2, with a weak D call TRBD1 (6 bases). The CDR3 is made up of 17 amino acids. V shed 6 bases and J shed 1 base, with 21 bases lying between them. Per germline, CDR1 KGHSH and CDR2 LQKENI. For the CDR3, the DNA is TGTGCCAGCTCGAAGGACAGACAGACATTCCTTAACTATGGCTACACCTTC. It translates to CASSKDRQTFLNYGYTF.

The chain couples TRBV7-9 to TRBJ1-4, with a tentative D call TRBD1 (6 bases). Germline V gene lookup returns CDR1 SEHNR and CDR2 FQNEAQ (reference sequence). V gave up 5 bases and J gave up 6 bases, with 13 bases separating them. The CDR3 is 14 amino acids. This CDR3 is CASSVKGGDEKLFF. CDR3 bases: TGTGCCAGCAGCGTAAAAGGGGGGGATGAAAAACTGTTTTTT.

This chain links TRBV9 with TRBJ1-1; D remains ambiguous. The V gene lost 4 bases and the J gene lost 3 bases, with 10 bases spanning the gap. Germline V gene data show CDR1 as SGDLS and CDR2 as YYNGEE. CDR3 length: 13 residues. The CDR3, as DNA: TGTGCCAGCAGCCTCACAGTTGACACTGAAGCTTTCTTT. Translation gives CASSLTVDTEAFF.

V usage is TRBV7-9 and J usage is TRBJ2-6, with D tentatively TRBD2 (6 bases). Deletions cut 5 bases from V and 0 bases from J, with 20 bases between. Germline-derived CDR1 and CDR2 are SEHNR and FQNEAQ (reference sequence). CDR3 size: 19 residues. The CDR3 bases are TGTGCCAGCAGCCCGGGAGACCCCAAGGAGCTCTCTGGGGCCAACGTCCTGACTTTC. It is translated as CASSPGDPKELSGANVLTF. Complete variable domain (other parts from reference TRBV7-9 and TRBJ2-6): DTGVSQNPRHKITKRGQNVTFRCDPISEHNRLYWYRQTLGQGPEFLTYFQNEAQLEKSRLLSDRFSAERPKGSFSTLEIQRTEQGDSAMYLCASSPGDPKELSGANVLTFGAGSRLTVL.

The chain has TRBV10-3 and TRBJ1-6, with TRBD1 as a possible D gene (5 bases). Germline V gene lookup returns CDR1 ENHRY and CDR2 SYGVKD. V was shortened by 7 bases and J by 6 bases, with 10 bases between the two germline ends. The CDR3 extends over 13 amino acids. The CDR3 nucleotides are TGTGCCATCACCGACAGTCGTAATTCACCCCTCCACTTT. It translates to CAITDSRNSPLHF.

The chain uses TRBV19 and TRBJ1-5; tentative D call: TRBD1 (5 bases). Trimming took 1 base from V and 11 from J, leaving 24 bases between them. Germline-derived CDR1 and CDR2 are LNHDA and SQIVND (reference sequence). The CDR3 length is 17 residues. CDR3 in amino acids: CASSIVKAGPKWRAQHF. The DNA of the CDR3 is TGTGCCAGTAGTATAGTGAAGGCGGGACCGAAGTGGAGGGCCCAGCATTTT.

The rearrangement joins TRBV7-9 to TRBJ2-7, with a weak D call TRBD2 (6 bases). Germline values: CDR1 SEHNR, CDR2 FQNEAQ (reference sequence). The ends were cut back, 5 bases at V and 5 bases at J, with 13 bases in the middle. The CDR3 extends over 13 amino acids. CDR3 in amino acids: CASSLGGGDEQYF. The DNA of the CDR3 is TGTGCCAGCAGCCTGGGGGGTGGGGACGAGCAGTACTTC.

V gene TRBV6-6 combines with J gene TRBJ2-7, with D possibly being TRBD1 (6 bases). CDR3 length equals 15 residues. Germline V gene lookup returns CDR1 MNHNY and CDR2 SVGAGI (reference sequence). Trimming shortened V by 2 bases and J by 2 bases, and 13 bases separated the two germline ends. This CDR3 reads CASSYQGKKAYEQYF. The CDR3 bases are TGTGCCAGCAGTTACCAGGGGAAGAAGGCCTACGAGCAGTACTTC.

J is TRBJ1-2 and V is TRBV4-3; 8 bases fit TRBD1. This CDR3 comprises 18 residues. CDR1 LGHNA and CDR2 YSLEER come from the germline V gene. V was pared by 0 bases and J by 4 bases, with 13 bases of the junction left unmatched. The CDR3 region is CASSQDPGQGAAGYGYTF. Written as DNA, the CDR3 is TGCGCCAGCAGCCAAGATCCCGGACAGGGAGCCGCCGGCTATGGCTACACCTTC.

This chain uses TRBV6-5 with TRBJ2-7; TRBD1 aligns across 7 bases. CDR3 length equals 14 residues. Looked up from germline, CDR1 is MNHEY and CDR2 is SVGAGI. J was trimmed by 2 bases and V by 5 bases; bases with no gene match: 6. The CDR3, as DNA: TGTGCCAGCAGTCGCGGACAGGCCCCCTACGAGCAGTACTTC. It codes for CASSRGQAPYEQYF.

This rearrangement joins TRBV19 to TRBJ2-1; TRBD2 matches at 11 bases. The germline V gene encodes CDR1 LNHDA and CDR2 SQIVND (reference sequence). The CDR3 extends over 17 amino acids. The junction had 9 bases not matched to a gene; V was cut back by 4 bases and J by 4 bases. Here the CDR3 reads CASSKDQTSGAYNEQFF. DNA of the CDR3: TGTGCCAGTAGTAAAGATCAGACTAGCGGGGCTTACAATGAGCAGTTCTTC.

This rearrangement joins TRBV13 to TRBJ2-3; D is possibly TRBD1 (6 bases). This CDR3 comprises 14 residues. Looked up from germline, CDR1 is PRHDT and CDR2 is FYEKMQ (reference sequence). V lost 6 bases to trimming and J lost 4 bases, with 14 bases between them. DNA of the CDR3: TGTGCCAGCAGACTCCAGGGGAGCGCAGATACGCAGTATTTT. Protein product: CASRLQGSADTQYF.

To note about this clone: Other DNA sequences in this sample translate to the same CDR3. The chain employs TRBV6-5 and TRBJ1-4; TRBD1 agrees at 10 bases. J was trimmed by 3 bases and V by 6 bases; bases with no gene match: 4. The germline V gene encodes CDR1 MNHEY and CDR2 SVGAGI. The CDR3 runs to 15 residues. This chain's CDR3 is CASSSGQGANEKLFF. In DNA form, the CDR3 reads TGTGCCAGCAGCTCTGGACAGGGGGCTAATGAAAAACTGTTTTTT.

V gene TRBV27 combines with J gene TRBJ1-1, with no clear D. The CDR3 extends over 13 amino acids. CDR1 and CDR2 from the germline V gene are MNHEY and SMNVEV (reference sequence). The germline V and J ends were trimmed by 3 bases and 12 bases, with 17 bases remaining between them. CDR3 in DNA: TGTGCCAGCAGTTTCGAGGCCGATTCTAGAACTTTCTTT. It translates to CASSFEADSRTFF.

CDR3 region: CASSPRGPEYYEQYF. CDR3 sequence (DNA): TGTGCCAGCTCACCTCGCGGGCCTGAATACTACGAGCAGTACTTC. V gene TRBV18 combines with J gene TRBJ2-7; D might be TRBD2 (5 bases). This CDR3 region has 15 residues. The V gene lost 3 bases and the J gene lost 3 bases, with 15 bases spanning the gap. Germline assignment: CDR1 KGHSH and CDR2 LQKENI.

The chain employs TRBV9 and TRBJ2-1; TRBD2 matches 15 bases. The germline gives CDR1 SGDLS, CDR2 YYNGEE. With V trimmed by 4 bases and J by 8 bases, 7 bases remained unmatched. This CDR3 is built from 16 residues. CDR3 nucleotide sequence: TGTGCCAGCAGCCCAGGGACTAGCGGGAGGACGGATGAGCAGTTCTTC. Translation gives CASSPGTSGRTDEQFF.

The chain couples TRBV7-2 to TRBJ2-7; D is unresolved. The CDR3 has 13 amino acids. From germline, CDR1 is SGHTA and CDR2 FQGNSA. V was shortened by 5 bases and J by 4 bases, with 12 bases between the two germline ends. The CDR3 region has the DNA TGTGCCAGCAGCCCCCCCTTCGTGTACGAGCAGTACTTC. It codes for CASSPPFVYEQYF.

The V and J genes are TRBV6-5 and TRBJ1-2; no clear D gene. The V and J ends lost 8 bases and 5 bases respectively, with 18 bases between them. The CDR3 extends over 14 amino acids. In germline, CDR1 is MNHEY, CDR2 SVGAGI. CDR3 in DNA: TGTGCCAGCCCCGATTACAGTGCCCGGTATGGCTACACCTTC. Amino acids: CASPDYSARYGYTF.